Reported below is one TCR beta chain. No cognate antigen has been identified for it. No much larger clone is present one base from it, and per-base qualities are unavailable. The data belong to a study of cytomegalovirus exposure and HLA in healthy donors (dated 2017 in TCRdb). In the study overall: According to an earlier analysis of a few hundred of the donors, about 179 million T cells yielded roughly 110 million unique TCR beta sequences and 276 Gb of sequence data. An earlier analysis of several hundred of the donors used high-throughput TCR beta sequencing to judge whether each TCR beta V gene segment behaved as functional or pseudogenic. The study profiled the T cell repertoires of 500 to 800 subjects by immunosequencing and related them to cytomegalovirus serostatus. Class I and class II HLA loci were covered by the typing at four-digit resolution. Among 300 to 450 genotyped donors of the cohort, an average of roughly 240,000 unique TCR beta nucleotide sequences were sequenced per donor, about a sixth of them non-productive. High-throughput TCR immunosequencing, statistical association of individual TCRs with disease status, and machine learning were combined to predict cytomegalovirus infection status. To study patterns of TCR occurrence, a later analysis re-analyzed previously published TCR beta repertoires from 700 or so donors and added high-resolution HLA genotyping. The number of donors typed differed by locus, with about 629-630 for A, B, C, DRB1 and DQB1, around 500 for DQA1, approximately 570 for DPA1, and some 440 for DPB1. In addition to the first cohort of roughly 700 subjects, a separate validation cohort of 100 to 150 different subjects was used. A later genetic analysis used genome-wide SNP genotypes for about 60% of the roughly 670 donors, treating that subset as a discovery cohort. Four to six DR-DQ haplotypes were handled as single units for association and clustering because linkage in the cohort was strong. The study was designed to test whether signatures of past pathogen exposure could be identified by cataloging public T cell receptors. Every repertoire in the discovery cohort had been generated on one and the same sequencing platform. Rather than drawing on any new phenotypic data, the later analysis identified candidate immune exposures from TCR beta sequences and the way those sequences occurred across donors. About 280 gigabases of sequencing data and 91 million or so unique TCR sequences made up an early release that covered several hundred HLA-typed donors. Of the approximately 400 genotyped donors, 65% to 90% were placed in the genetic ancestry cluster associated with self-reported Caucasian donors. Donor age, sex, ethnicity and CMV serostatus were collected together with the repertoire data. Overall study outcomes, separate from this receptor: Several of the top co-occurrence clusters appeared to be linked to parvovirus B19, influenza, CMV and Epstein-Barr virus, according to a later analysis. The cohort was sequenced for TCR beta chains only, and without alpha or paired-chain data the features that could be detected were limited. In an earlier analysis of around 600 of the donors, most TCR beta V segments appeared in productive rearrangements about 90% or about 30% of the time, broadly matching IMGT annotations. Correlated functional status among segregating V segments might reflect linkage disequilibrium, but an unknown experimental factor could not be ruled out. CMV serostatus was the only immune exposure information available for the cohort. The 87-base-pair reads could not distinguish some IMGT-functional V segments, including TRBV6-2 and TRBV6-3, so those segments were excluded. A later analysis found that TCR association rates varied across HLA loci, with DRB1 alleles showing the most associated TCRs and HLA-C alleles the fewest. A later genetic analysis reported fewer N-insertions in productive TCRs among donors in an Asian-associated ancestry cluster than the roughly 670-donor mean. It was suggested by the authors that the approach could potentially be generalized to other disease states and immunological phenotypes. Sequencing depth was assumed to be roughly uniform across donors in the presence/absence analyses, though that assumption may not hold. An association between a missense DCLRE1C variant and V-gene and J-gene trimming of TCR beta chains was found in a later genetic analysis and replicated in an independent cohort. While some public TCRs were present in many individuals, most TCR sequences turned up only very rarely across donors. A total of about 150 TCR beta chains were listed by the study as associated with cytomegalovirus. At a false discovery rate of 0.05, a later analysis linked around 15,000 TCR beta sequences to specific HLA alleles. A later analysis found that most CMV-associated TCR beta chains appeared HLA-restricted, with HLA associations seemingly driven largely by CMV exposure. A group of highly shared sequence variants was considered likely to be a technical artifact of the sequencing pipeline. Because some donors lacked HLA typing at each locus, the association tests relied only on the typed subset. About 15 rarely observed V segments, including chromosome 9 orphons, were excluded from the earlier analysis of almost 600 of the donors because counts were too low. Cytomegalovirus status was reported to be diagnosed by the classifier with high specificity and sensitivity in both the original and validation cohorts. Compared with equally common non-associated chains, HLA-associated TCR beta chains in a later analysis were more clonally expanded and had lower generation probabilities. When HLA alleles, especially DR and DQ, strongly co-occurred, TCR associations were difficult to assign to individual alleles. A further reported finding was that TCR beta sequences accurately predicted the HLA-A and HLA-B alleles for most subjects in the first cohort. In vitro tests confirmed that a few of the cytomegalovirus-associated TCR beta chains recognize cytomegalovirus antigens.

The method behind the library was the immunoSEQ multiplex PCR assay. For the multiplex PCR, a mixture combining 60 forward primers for TCR Vbeta segments and 13 reverse primers for TCR Jbeta segments was used. Amplification of the CDR3 region of rearranged TCR beta genes was performed with a multiplex PCR assay on genomic DNA. The amplified TCR beta libraries were sequenced on the Illumina HiSeq System as 87-base-pair reads. The original methods were these. A later analysis counted some 74 million unique TCR beta chains across the approximately 700 repertoires, and around 9.9 million of these chains were shared by at least two donors. To remove PCR and sequencing errors, raw reads were error-corrected and collapsed into unique sequences using a nearest-neighbor algorithm that merged closely related sequences. To assign V, D and J gene segments, CDR3 sequences were aligned to IMGT reference sequences. For a sequence to be retained, a match of at least six nucleotides was required to both a V gene segment and a J gene segment. A rearrangement was called productive if the CDR3 had no stop codons and remained in frame with V and J, and every other rearrangement was called non-productive. Following IMGT convention, CDR3 was defined as the stretch from the second conserved V-encoded cysteine to the conserved J-encoded phenylalanine. Sequences without an unambiguous match to a single V gene segment were excluded from the earlier analysis of approximately 560 of the donors. In an earlier analysis of a few hundred of the donors, V segments were called functional above 56.7% productive rearrangements and were called segregating when the between-donor standard deviation exceeded 5%. A statistical classification framework was developed to diagnose cytomegalovirus status using the catalog of TCR beta chain sequences. In a later analysis, V and J genes were assigned by comparing TCR nucleotide sequences against IMGT/GENE-DB human TR gene sequences. The TCRdist pipeline was used in a later analysis to assign CDR3 sequences and most-parsimonious VDJ recombination scenarios. In a later analysis, each TCR beta chain was defined by its CDR3 amino acid sequence together with its V-gene family, and reads without a unique V-gene family were excluded. In a later analysis, several hundred highly shared, low-generation-probability nucleotide sequences were removed to address suspected cross-contamination and a sequencing artifact. For each public chain, a later analysis derived a clonal expansion index from normalized ranks of inferred template counts within each repertoire. Generation probabilities in a later analysis came from a VDJ recombination model fitted to out-of-frame rearrangements, and those results were checked against IGoR. In a later analysis, TCR-TCR, TCR-HLA and TCR-CMV co-occurrence was scored with hypergeometric tests, and a repertoire-size bias correction was applied to TCR pairs. A later analysis estimated false discovery rates by permuting HLA or CMV assignments 20 times. A later analysis grouped co-occurring TCRs with DBSCAN, adding TCRdist sequence similarity when clustering within HLA-allele-positive subsets. Repertoires with fewer than 30,000 or more than 120,000 public chains were left out of co-occurrence clustering, as were a handful of repertoires with anomalous nucleotide sharing. TCRdb took this table from immuneACCESS and kept in-frame rearrangements with V and J called. Such tables lack part of the clones; where checked against another copy, unresolved V genes explain under half of the gap, and the rest is unexplained. V, J and clone size were drawn from that table, and D and trimming were deduced from the DNA. For this sample the table gives approximately 160,000 clones, of which around 68% were detected only once. The ten largest clones capture around 2.8% of the sample.

The germline V and J ends show losses of 0 bases and 7 bases respectively, and no gene match explains 4 bases of the junction. The CDR3 spans 15 residues, from the cysteine through the phenylalanine. Only the CDR3 region is kept as DNA, spanning 45 bases read in frame from base 1. For CDR1 and CDR2, the germline V gene lists SGDLS and YYNGEE. The cohort comprised 550 to 700 healthy bone marrow donors. At the time of sampling, every cohort member was nominally healthy, though immune exposures that went unrecorded were likely present. The donor was CMV seropositive and was included in the group of about 290 seropositive cohort members. Every donor gave a peripheral blood sample, and the peripheral blood mononuclear cells from that sample were used for TCR beta sequencing. Genomic DNA was extracted from the blood cell samples with the Qiagen DNeasy Blood Extraction Kit.

The sequence is built from TRBV9 and TRBJ2-1; TRBD1 aligns with 10 central bases. The source material was PBMCs. The clonotype originates from a woman aged 40 to 50 in good health and CMV-seropositive. The CDR3 has the sequence CASSVAWTGGNEQFF. The DNA reads TGTGCCAGCAGCGTAGCTTGGACAGGGGGGAATGAGCAGTTCTTC. This CDR3, with the reference TRBV9 and TRBJ2-1 proteins standing in past its ends, gives the full variable domain DSGVTQTPKHLITATGQRVTLRCSPRSGDLSVYWYQQSLDQGLQFLIQYYNGEERAKGNILERFSAQQFPDLHSELNLSSLELGDSALYFCASSVAWTGGNEQFFGPGTRLTVL.